Listed below are T cell receptor beta chains from one sample, sequenced in a study of early T cells in non-severe SARS-CoV-2 infection. TCRdb re-called the 5' RACE reads through MiXCR, storing one row per CDR3 protein. The sample records tens of thousands of distinct CDR3 sequences, roughly 6% being singletons. What was sequenced was whole blood. These receptors were obtained from an adult who was a healthcare worker with PCR-confirmed SARS-CoV-2 infection or an uninfected control (not recorded which). CDR3s include the opening cysteine and the closing phenylalanine or tryptophan. A D gene is named only where the DNA matches it firmly. Clone sizes are given selectively: once, few, many, or a class where the clone is expanded.

D	V	J	size	CDR3	DNA
.	TRBV6-6	TRBJ1-1	many	CASSYSNRLAEAFF	TGTGCCAGCAGTTACTCGAATAGGTTGGCTGAAGCTTTCTTT
TRBD2	TRBV24-1	TRBJ2-1	many	CATSDPRLAGGGEQFF	TGTGCCACCAGTGATCCCAGACTAGCGGGAGGAGGGGAGCAGTTCTTC
TRBD2	TRBV6-5	TRBJ2-1	many	CASSDTSGGAPNEQFF	TGTGCCAGCAGCGACACTAGCGGGGGGGCCCCCAATGAGCAGTTCTTC
.	TRBV11-2	TRBJ1-6	few	CASRWDNSNSPLHF	TGTGCCAGCAGATGGGACAATTCTAATTCACCCCTCCACTTT
.	TRBV5-6	TRBJ1-2	many	CASSLDPGRLYGYTF	TGTGCCAGCAGCTTGGATCCAGGACGTCTCTATGGCTACACCTTC
.	TRBV2	TRBJ2-1	many	CASSVMDSGSEQFF	TGTGCCAGCAGTGTGATGGATTCGGGGAGTGAGCAGTTCTTC
TRBD1	TRBV5-4	TRBJ1-2	.	CASGKDRNYGYTF	TGTGCCAGCGGAAAGGACAGGAACTATGGCTACACCTTC
TRBD2	TRBV20-1	TRBJ2-1	few	CSARDLPGTSAMDEQFF	TGCAGTGCTAGAGATCTCCCCGGGACTAGCGCGATGGATGAGCAGTTCTTC
TRBD2	TRBV4-2	TRBJ2-7	.	CASSQDQSSGTVSYEQYF	TGTGCCAGCAGCCAAGATCAGTCGAGCGGGACCGTCTCCTACGAGCAGTACTTC
.	TRBV28	TRBJ2-5	many	CASSIHGVKETQYF	TGTGCCAGCAGTATCCACGGGGTGAAAGAGACCCAGTACTTC
.	TRBV12-3/TRBV12-4	TRBJ1-1	many	CASSPGPFTEAFF	TGTGCCAGCAGCCCTGGACCATTCACTGAAGCTTTCTTT
.	TRBV20-1	TRBJ2-7	.	CSPTSGHEQYF	TGCAGTCCCACCTCGGGCCACGAGCAGTACTTC
.	TRBV5-1	TRBJ1-1	.	CASSQSAGDTEAFF	TGCGCCAGCAGCCAATCTGCGGGGGACACTGAAGCTTTCTTT
.	TRBV10-3	TRBJ2-1	many	CAISDRGWGEQFF	TGTGCCATCAGTGACCGGGGCTGGGGTGAGCAGTTCTTC
.	TRBV14	TRBJ2-5	many	CASSQRWRGGGETQYF	TGTGCCAGCAGCCAAAGGTGGCGGGGAGGAGGGGAGACCCAGTACTTC
.	TRBV12-5	TRBJ2-2	many	CASGLVRVEGQWTGELFF	TGTGCTAGTGGTTTGGTACGAGTGGAGGGGCAATGGACCGGGGAGCTGTTTTTT
TRBD1	TRBV9	TRBJ2-3	many	CASSVTGAVGTDTQYF	TGTGCCAGCAGCGTAACAGGGGCAGTTGGGACAGATACGCAGTATTTT
TRBD1	TRBV11-2	TRBJ2-1	.	CASSLGDRANEQFF	TGTGCCAGCAGCTTAGGGGACAGGGCCAATGAGCAGTTCTTC
TRBD1	TRBV5-6	TRBJ2-5	many	CASSPGQGQETQYF	TGTGCCAGCAGCCCTGGACAGGGACAAGAGACCCAGTACTTC
.	TRBV5-1	TRBJ1-2	.	CASSLARAEGVNYGYTF	TGCGCCAGCAGCTTGGCCAGGGCAGAAGGGGTGAACTATGGCTACACCTTC